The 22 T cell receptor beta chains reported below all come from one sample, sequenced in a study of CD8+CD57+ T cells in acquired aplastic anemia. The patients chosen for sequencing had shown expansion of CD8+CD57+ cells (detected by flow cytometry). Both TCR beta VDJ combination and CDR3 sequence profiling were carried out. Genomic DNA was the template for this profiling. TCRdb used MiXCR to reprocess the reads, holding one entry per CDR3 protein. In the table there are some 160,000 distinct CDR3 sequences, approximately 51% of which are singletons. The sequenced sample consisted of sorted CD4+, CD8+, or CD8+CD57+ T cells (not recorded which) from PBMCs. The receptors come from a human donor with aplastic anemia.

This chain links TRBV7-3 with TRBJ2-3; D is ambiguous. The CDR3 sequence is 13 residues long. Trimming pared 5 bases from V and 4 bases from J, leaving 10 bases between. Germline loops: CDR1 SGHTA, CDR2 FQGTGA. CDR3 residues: CASSLLEADTQYF. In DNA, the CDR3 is TGTGCCAGCAGCCTCTTGGAAGCAGATACGCAGTATTTT.

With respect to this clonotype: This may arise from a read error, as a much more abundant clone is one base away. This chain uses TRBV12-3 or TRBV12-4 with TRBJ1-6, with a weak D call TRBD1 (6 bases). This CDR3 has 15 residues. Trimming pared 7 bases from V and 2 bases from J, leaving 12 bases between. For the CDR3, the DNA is TGTGCCAGCACCACCGGACAGACCTATAATTCACCCCTCCACTTT. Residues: CASTTGQTYNSPLHF.

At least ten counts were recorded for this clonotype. In DNA, the CDR3 is TGTGCCAGCAGCTTAAAATCAGCTACAAGTGAACTTTACACCTTC. Its translation is CASSLKSATSELYTF. This chain connects TRBV7-7 to TRBJ1-2; D uncertain. Looked up from germline, CDR1 is SSHAT and CDR2 is FNYEAQ (reference sequence). Trimming stripped 2 bases from V and 11 bases from J, with 21 bases between. This CDR3 is built from 15 residues.

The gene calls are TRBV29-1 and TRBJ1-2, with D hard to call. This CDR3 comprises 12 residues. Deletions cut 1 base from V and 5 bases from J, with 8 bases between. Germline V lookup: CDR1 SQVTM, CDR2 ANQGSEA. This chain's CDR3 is CSVEGGRYGYTF. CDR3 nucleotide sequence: TGCAGCGTTGAAGGAGGGAGGTATGGCTACACCTTC.

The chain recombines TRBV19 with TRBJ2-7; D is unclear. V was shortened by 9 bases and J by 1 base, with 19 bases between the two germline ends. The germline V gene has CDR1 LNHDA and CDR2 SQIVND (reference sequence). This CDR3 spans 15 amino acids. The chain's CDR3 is CASSYGGSISYEQYF. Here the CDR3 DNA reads TGTGCCAGCAGCTACGGTGGCTCGATATCCTACGAGCAGTACTTC. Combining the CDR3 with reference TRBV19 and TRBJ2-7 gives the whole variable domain DGGITQSPKYLFRKEGQNVTLSCEQNLNHDAMYWYRQDPGQGLRLIYYSQIVNDFQKGDIAEGYSVSREKKESFPLTVTSAQKNPTAFYLCASSYGGSISYEQYFGPGTRLTVT.

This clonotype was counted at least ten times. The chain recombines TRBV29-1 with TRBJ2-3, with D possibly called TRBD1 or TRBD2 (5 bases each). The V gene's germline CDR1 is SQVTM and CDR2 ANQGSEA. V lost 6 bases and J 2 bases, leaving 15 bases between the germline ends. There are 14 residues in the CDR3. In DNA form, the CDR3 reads TGCAGCGTATCGGGGCAACTCCACACAGATACGCAGTATTTT. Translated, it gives CSVSGQLHTDTQYF.

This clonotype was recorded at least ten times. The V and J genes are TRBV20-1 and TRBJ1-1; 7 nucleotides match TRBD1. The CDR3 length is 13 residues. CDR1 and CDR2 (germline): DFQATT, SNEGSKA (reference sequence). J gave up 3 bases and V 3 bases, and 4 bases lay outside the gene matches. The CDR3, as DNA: TGCAGTGCTAGGAGGGGGCAGGACACTGAAGCTTTCTTT. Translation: CSARRGQDTEAFF.

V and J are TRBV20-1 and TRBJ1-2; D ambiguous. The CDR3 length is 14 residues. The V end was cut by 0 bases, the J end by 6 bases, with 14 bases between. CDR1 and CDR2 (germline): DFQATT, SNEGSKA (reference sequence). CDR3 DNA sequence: TGCAGTGCTAGAGATCCTCGGCAGACTGATGGCTACACCTTC. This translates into CSARDPRQTDGYTF.

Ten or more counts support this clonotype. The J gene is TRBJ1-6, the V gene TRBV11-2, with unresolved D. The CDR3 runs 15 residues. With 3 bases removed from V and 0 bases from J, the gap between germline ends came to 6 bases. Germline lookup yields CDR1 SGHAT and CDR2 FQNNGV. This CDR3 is CASSFSSSYNSPLHF. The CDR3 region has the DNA TGTGCCAGCAGCTTCAGTAGCTCCTATAATTCACCCCTCCACTTT.

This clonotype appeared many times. CDR3 amino acids: CASSVFGTAISLGGYTF. The CDR3 nucleotides read TGTGCCAGCAGCGTATTCGGGACAGCCATAAGCCTAGGAGGCTACACCTTC. V is TRBV5-6 and J is TRBJ1-2; 7 positions match TRBD1. CDR1 is SGHDT, CDR2 YYEEEE, per germline. There are 17 residues in the CDR3. After removal of 4 bases from V and 8 bases from J, the junction contained 20 bases not matched to a gene.

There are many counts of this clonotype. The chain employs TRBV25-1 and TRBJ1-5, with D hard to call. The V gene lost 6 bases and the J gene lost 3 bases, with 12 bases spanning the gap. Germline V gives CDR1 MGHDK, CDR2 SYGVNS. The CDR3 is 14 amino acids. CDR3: CASSSGINNQPQHF. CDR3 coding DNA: TGTGCCAGCAGCTCGGGCATCAACAATCAGCCCCAGCATTTT.

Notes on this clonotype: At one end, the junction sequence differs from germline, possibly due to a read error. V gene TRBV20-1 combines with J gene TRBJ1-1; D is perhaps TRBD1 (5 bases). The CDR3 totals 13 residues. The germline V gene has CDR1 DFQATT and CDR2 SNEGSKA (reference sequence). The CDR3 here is CSARGGVRTEALF. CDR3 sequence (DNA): TGCAGTGCTAGAGGAGGGGTTCGGACTGAAGCTCTCTTT.

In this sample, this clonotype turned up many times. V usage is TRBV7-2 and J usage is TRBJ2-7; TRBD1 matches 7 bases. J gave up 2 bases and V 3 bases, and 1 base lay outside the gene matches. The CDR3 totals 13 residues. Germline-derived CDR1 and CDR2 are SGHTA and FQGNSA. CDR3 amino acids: CASSLTGPYEQYV. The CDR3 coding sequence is TGTGCCAGCAGCTTGACAGGGCCCTACGAGCAGTACGTC.

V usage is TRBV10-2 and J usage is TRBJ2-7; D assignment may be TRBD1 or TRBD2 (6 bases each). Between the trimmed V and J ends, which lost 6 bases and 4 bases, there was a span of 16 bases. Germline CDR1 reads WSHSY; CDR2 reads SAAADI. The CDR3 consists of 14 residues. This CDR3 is CASSGPQGGYEQYF. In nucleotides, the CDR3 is TGCGCCAGCAGCGGTCCCCAAGGGGGGTACGAGCAGTACTTC.

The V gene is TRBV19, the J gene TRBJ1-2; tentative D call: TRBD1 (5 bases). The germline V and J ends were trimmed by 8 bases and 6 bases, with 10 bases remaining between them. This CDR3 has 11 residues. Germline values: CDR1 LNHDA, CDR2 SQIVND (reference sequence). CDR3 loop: CASRGADGYTF. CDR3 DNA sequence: TGTGCCAGTCGGGGCGCGGATGGCTACACCTTC.

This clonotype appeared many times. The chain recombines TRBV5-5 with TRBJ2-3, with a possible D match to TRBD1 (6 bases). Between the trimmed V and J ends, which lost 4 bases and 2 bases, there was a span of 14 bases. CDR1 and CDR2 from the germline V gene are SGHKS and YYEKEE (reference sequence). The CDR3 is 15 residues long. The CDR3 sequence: CASSASGTSTDTQYF. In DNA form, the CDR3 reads TGTGCCAGCAGCGCCTCGGGGACATCCACAGATACGCAGTATTTT.

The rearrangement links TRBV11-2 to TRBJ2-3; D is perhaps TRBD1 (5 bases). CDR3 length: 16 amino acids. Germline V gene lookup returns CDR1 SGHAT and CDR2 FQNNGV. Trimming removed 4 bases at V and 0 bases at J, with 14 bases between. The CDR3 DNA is TGTGCCAGCAGCTCCAAGGGCAGGGCTAGCACAGATACGCAGTATTTT. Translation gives CASSSKGRASTDTQYF.

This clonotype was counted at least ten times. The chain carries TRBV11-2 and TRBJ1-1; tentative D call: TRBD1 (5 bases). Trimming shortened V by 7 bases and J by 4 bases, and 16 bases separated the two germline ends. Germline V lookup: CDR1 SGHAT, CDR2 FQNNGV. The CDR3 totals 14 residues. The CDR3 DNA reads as TGTGCCAGCAAGCTTGGGCAGGGTGGCACTGAAGCTTTCTTT. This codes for CASKLGQGGTEAFF.

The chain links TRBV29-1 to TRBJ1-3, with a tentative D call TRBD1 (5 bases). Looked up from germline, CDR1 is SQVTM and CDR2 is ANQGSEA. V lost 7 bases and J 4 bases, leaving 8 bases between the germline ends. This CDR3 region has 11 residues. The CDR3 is CSAGPGNTIYF. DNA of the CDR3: TGCAGCGCGGGGCCCGGAAACACCATATATTTT.

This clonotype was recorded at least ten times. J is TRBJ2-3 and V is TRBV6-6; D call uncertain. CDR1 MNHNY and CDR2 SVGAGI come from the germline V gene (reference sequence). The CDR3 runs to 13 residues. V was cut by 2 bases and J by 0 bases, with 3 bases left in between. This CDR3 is CASSYVSTDTQYF. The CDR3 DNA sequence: TGTGCCAGCAGTTACGTTAGCACAGATACGCAGTATTTT.

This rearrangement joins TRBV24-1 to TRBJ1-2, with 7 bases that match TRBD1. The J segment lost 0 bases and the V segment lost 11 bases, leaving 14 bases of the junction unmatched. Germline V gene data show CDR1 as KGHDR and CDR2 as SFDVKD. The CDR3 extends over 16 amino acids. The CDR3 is CASPGTAELANYGYTF. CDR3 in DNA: TGTGCCAGTCCCGGGACAGCGGAGTTAGCTAACTATGGCTACACCTTC.

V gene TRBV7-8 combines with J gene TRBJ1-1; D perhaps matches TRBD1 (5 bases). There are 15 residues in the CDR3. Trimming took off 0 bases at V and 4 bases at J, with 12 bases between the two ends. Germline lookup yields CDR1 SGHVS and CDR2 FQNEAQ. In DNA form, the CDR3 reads TGTGCCAGCAGCTTAGCATCTCGCGGGGGCACTGAAGCTTTCTTT. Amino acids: CASSLASRGGTEAFF.